A single sample is the source of the 24 T cell receptor beta chains below, sequenced in a study of OX40 agonist ivuxolimab in advanced cancers. The method was immunoSEQ multiplex PCR; TCRdb's version includes in-frame clones alone and lacks a portion of them. In the table there are 66,000 or so clones, 87% of which are singletons. The sample in question was CD4+ or CD8+ T cells sorted from blood, obtained in a trial of the OX40 agonist ivuxolimab. Source of these receptors: an adult with an advanced solid tumor such as melanoma, head and neck, liver or kidney cancer.

J is TRBJ2-1 and V is TRBV18, with D possibly being TRBD1 (6 bases). CDR1 KGHSH and CDR2 LQKENI come from the germline V gene. Trimming removed 1 base at V and 8 bases at J, with 6 bases between. CDR3 length: 12 residues. CDR3: CASSPQGDEQFF. The DNA for the CDR3 is TGTGCCAGCTCACCACAGGGGGATGAGCAGTTCTTC.

This chain uses TRBV30 with TRBJ2-1, with 11 nucleotides matching TRBD2. V lost 8 bases, J lost 5 bases, and 5 bases stayed unmatched. Germline CDR1 reads GTSNPN; CDR2 reads SVGIG (reference sequence). The CDR3 loop spans 13 amino acids. CDR3 protein: CAVAGGLHNEQFF. The CDR3 region has the DNA TGTGCCGTAGCGGGAGGGCTCCACAATGAGCAGTTCTTC.

The V call is TRBV5-4, the J call TRBJ2-7, with D possibly being TRBD2 (6 bases). This CDR3 spans 14 amino acids. Germline CDR1 and CDR2: SGHNT and YYREEE (reference sequence). V lost 1 base to trimming and J lost 6 bases, with 14 bases between them. This CDR3 reads CASSLTSPRSEQYF. The CDR3 DNA reads as TGTGCCAGCAGCTTGACTAGCCCAAGAAGCGAGCAGTACTTC.

DNA of the CDR3: TGTGCCAGCAGCTTATTCTCTGCGGGGACTGGTAATGCAGAGACCCAGTACTTC. Residues: CASSLFSAGTGNAETQYF. This chain uses TRBV7-2 with TRBJ2-5; tentatively, D is TRBD2 (6 bases). This CDR3 region has 18 residues. CDR1 is SGHTA and CDR2 is FQGNSA in the germline V gene. The V and J ends lost 2 bases and 4 bases respectively, with 23 bases between them. The full variable domain, with the rest looked up from reference TRBV7-2 and TRBJ2-5, is GAGVSQSPSNKVTEKGKDVELRCDPISGHTALYWYRQSLGQGLEFLIYFQGNSAPDKSGLPSDRFSAERTGGSVSTLTIQRTQQEDSAVYLCASSLFSAGTGNAETQYFGPGTRLLVL.

The chain couples TRBV28 to TRBJ1-2; D is ambiguous. The ends were cut back, 2 bases at V and 7 bases at J, with 8 bases in the middle. The germline V gene has CDR1 MDHEN and CDR2 SYDVKM. The CDR3 has 12 amino acids. The CDR3 DNA reads TGTGCCAGCAGTTTACGGGATAGTGGCTACACCTTC. It is translated as CASSLRDSGYTF.

The V call is TRBV5-4, the J call TRBJ2-2; TRBD1 agrees at 7 bases. V gave up 5 bases and J gave up 0 bases; unmatched junction bases: 7. Germline V CDR1 and CDR2: SGHNT, YYREEE (reference sequence). The CDR3 spans 16 residues. The CDR3 sequence: CASRPGGQANTGELFF. The DNA for the CDR3 is TGTGCCAGCAGACCTGGCGGACAGGCGAACACCGGGGAGCTGTTTTTT.

The chain recombines TRBV5-1 with TRBJ2-7; weak D call: TRBD1 (6 bases). The CDR3 is 15 residues long. With 3 bases removed from V and 2 bases from J, the gap between germline ends came to 15 bases. CDR1 is SGHRS and CDR2 is YFSETQ in the germline V gene. The CDR3 DNA reads as TGCGCCAGCAGCTCGGGACAATGGGGACCCTACGAGCAGTACTTC. This codes for CASSSGQWGPYEQYF.

J is TRBJ1-6 and V is TRBV4-1, with a weak D call TRBD1 (6 bases). Germline lookup yields CDR1 MGHRA and CDR2 YSYEKL. The germline V and J ends were trimmed by 1 base and 0 bases, with 13 bases remaining between them. The CDR3 runs to 18 residues. CDR3 region: CASSQGRGGSSYNSPLHF. The CDR3 DNA reads as TGCGCCAGCAGCCAAGGGCGAGGGGGGAGCTCCTATAATTCACCCCTCCACTTT.

The chain carries TRBV5-6 and TRBJ2-5; 7 bases line up with TRBD1. This CDR3 comprises 13 residues. V shed 0 bases and J 4 bases; nucleotides not matched to a gene: 0. Germline V gives CDR1 SGHDT, CDR2 YYEEEE. The CDR3 loop is CASSLDRGETQYF. The CDR3 DNA is TGTGCCAGCAGCTTGGACAGGGGAGAGACCCAGTACTTC. Full variable domain (remainder filled in from reference TRBV5-6 and TRBJ2-5): DAGVTQSPTHLIKTRGQQVTLRCSPKSGHDTVSWYQQALGQGPQFIFQYYEEEERQRGNFPDRFSGHQFPNYSSELNVNALLLGDSALYLCASSLDRGETQYFGPGTRLLVL.

V is TRBV7-9 and J is TRBJ2-5, with D perhaps TRBD1 (6 bases). The ends were cut back, 5 bases at V and 4 bases at J, with 14 bases in the middle. The CDR3 is made up of 14 amino acids. The germline V gene has CDR1 SEHNR and CDR2 FQNEAQ (reference sequence). The CDR3 nucleotides read TGTGCCAGCAGCCCCGGACAGCTTGCAGAGACCCAGTACTTC. Translating it yields CASSPGQLAETQYF. The full variable domain, rest sourced from reference TRBV7-9 and TRBJ2-5, is DTGVSQNPRHKITKRGQNVTFRCDPISEHNRLYWYRQTLGQGPEFLTYFQNEAQLEKSRLLSDRFSAERPKGSFSTLEIQRTEQGDSAMYLCASSPGQLAETQYFGPGTRLLVL.

The rearrangement joins TRBV6-6 to TRBJ2-5, with TRBD1 matching 10 bases. From germline, CDR1 is MNHNY and CDR2 SVGAGI (reference sequence). The V gene end was trimmed by 4 bases and the J gene end by 5 bases; junction bases not matched to a gene: 7. The CDR3 spans 15 residues. The CDR3 region has the DNA TGTGCCAGCAGTTCCTACGAGACAGGGGGCGAGACCCAGTACTTC. Translated, it gives CASSSYETGGETQYF.

The chain combines TRBV2 with TRBJ1-2, with 10 bases fitting TRBD1. Germline assignment: CDR1 SNHLY and CDR2 FYNNEI. Unmatched junction bases numbered 10, after V lost 7 bases and J lost 5 bases. CDR3 size: 15 residues. The CDR3 DNA follows: TGTGCCAGCATCCGGCGGGTGGACAGGGGGTATGGCTACACCTTC. Encoded protein: CASIRRVDRGYGYTF.

The CDR3 DNA follows: TGTGCCACCAGCAGAGGGACGGACTTTTCACATCAGCCCCAGCATTTT. Its protein product is CATSRGTDFSHQPQHF. This chain connects TRBV15 to TRBJ1-5; no firm D call. This CDR3 is 16 amino acids long. Trimming took 1 base from V and 5 from J, leaving 15 bases between them. Germline assignment: CDR1 LNHNV and CDR2 YYDKDF (reference sequence).

On this clone: The identical CDR3 is also encoded by other nucleotide sequences in the sample. This chain links TRBV5-1 with TRBJ2-2; D unclear. The germline gives CDR1 SGHRS, CDR2 YFSETQ. The CDR3 runs 15 residues. V lost 0 bases and J lost 1, with 7 bases in between. The CDR3 bases are TGCGCCAGCAGCTTGGATACTGAGAACACCGGGGAGCTGTTTTTT. Translated, it gives CASSLDTENTGELFF.

V is TRBV5-1 and J is TRBJ1-3; 7 bases line up with TRBD1. V shed 0 bases and J 5 bases; nucleotides not matched to a gene: 20. Germline CDR1 is SGHRS and CDR2 is YFSETQ. The CDR3 spans 20 residues. The CDR3 here is CASSLDGLEGAGSRRNTIYF. The CDR3 region has the DNA TGCGCCAGCAGCTTGGATGGGTTGGAGGGGGCGGGGTCTCGGAGAAACACCATATATTTT.

The chain joins TRBV7-9 to TRBJ1-3, with TRBD1 identical over 7 bases. Trimming cost V 5 bases and J 2 bases; bases outside gene matches: 9. The CDR3 covers 16 residues. Germline values: CDR1 SEHNR, CDR2 FQNEAQ (reference sequence). CDR3 nucleotide sequence: TGTGCCAGCAGCCCAGCGGGAACAGGGGCTGGAAACACCATATATTTT. Protein: CASSPAGTGAGNTIYF.

The sample holds one count of this clone. V usage is TRBV7-2 and J usage is TRBJ2-1, with 8 bases fitting TRBD1. Per germline, CDR1 SGHTA and CDR2 FQGNSA. Trimming at V came to 1 base and at J to 3 bases, leaving 2 bases not matched to a gene. CDR3 length: 15 residues. Written as DNA, the CDR3 is TGTGCCAGCAGCTTAGAGACAGGGGACTACAATGAGCAGTTCTTC. Amino acids: CASSLETGDYNEQFF.

V usage is TRBV5-1 and J usage is TRBJ2-4, with D possibly TRBD1 on 6 matching bases. Germline-derived CDR1 and CDR2 are SGHRS and YFSETQ. The CDR3 has 13 residues. Trimming removed 0 bases at V and 5 bases at J, with 6 bases between. CDR3: CASSLEGENIQYF. CDR3 in DNA: TGCGCCAGCAGCTTGGAGGGGGAAAACATTCAGTACTTC.

V is TRBV4-3 and J is TRBJ1-2; perhaps TRBD1 as D (5 bases). There are 13 residues in the CDR3. The germline V gene has CDR1 LGHNA and CDR2 YSLEER. Trimming stripped 6 bases from V and 3 bases from J, with 11 bases between. The CDR3 sequence is CASSSGVDYGYTF. The CDR3 coding sequence is TGCGCCAGCAGTTCGGGGGTCGACTATGGCTACACCTTC.

This sequence joins TRBV6-5 and TRBJ1-4; tentative D call: TRBD1 (5 bases). Trimming left V 0 bases short and J 8 bases short, with 7 bases between. CDR1 is MNHEY and CDR2 is SVGAGI in the germline V gene. This CDR3 contains 13 residues. The CDR3 here is CASSYSPGEKLFF. CDR3 bases: TGTGCCAGCAGTTACTCCCCAGGGGAAAAACTGTTTTTT.

The V and J genes are TRBV10-3 and TRBJ1-6; no definite D call. This CDR3 is built from 12 residues. With 4 bases removed from V and 8 bases from J, the gap between germline ends came to 6 bases. CDR1 is ENHRY, CDR2 SYGVKD, per germline. The CDR3 sequence: CAISVSDSPLHF. The CDR3 DNA sequence: TGTGCCATCAGTGTATCGGATTCACCCCTCCACTTT.

The chain couples TRBV7-2 to TRBJ2-1, with 11 bases lining up with TRBD2. This CDR3 region has 15 residues. CDR1 is SGHTA and CDR2 is FQGNSA in the germline V gene. V shed 5 bases and J 4 bases; nucleotides not matched to a gene: 4. The CDR3 is CASSPGLAEYNEQFF. CDR3 nucleotide sequence: TGTGCCAGCAGCCCGGGACTAGCGGAGTACAATGAGCAGTTCTTC.

This chain uses TRBV30 with TRBJ1-1, with 8 bases lining up with TRBD1. Germline loops: CDR1 GTSNPN, CDR2 SVGIG (reference sequence). The ends lost 6 bases at V and 2 bases at J; junction bases unmatched: 11. The CDR3 spans 15 residues. The CDR3 spells CACRNPTGVNTEAFF. CDR3 sequence (DNA): TGTGCCTGCAGAAACCCGACAGGGGTCAACACTGAAGCTTTCTTT.

The chain is built from TRBV29-1 and TRBJ2-7; a weak D match, TRBD2 (6 bases). The CDR3 consists of 12 residues. Germline loops: CDR1 SQVTM, CDR2 ANQGSEA. The V end lost 2 bases, the J end lost 6 bases, and 11 bases lay between the germline ends. CDR3 residues: CSVERSGGEQYF. CDR3 nucleotides: TGCAGCGTTGAACGTAGCGGTGGCGAGCAGTACTTC.